The 17 T cell receptor beta chains presented below share a single source sample, sequenced in a study of T cell clonotyping in hematopoietic cell transplantation. This table comes from immunoSEQ multiplex PCR, and its TCRdb copy is limited to in-frame clones, with some not included. The sample lists tens of thousands of clones, 80% to 90% occurring once. The time point denotes: recipient sample about 28 days before transplant, after cytoreduction. The sequencing here drew on peripheral blood mononuclear cells, taken before stem cell transplant. These receptors were collected from a man in his sixties with biphenotypic leukemia. Some clones in this sample may be carry-over from other donors' samples.

The chain combines TRBV6-5 with TRBJ1-1, with 8 bases aligning to TRBD1. Trimming cost V 8 bases and J 0 bases; bases outside gene matches: 8. The CDR3 has 15 residues. Germline V gene data show CDR1 as MNHEY and CDR2 as SVGAGI. The CDR3 DNA reads as TGTGCCAGCTGGGACAGGCTAGAAATGAACACTGAAGCTTTCTTT. This sequence encodes CASWDRLEMNTEAFF.

The chain links TRBV28 to TRBJ1-2; maybe TRBD1 (6 bases). CDR3 length: 15 amino acids. Germline V gene data show CDR1 as MDHEN and CDR2 as SYDVKM. Trimming took 6 bases from V and 5 from J, leaving 19 bases between them. The CDR3 spells CASSATGPLVYGYTF. The CDR3 nucleotides are TGTGCCAGCAGCGCGACAGGTCCGCTCGTATATGGCTACACCTTC.

This chain joins TRBV19 and TRBJ1-1; possible D gene TRBD1, 6 bases. Germline V gene lookup returns CDR1 LNHDA and CDR2 SQIVND (reference sequence). Trimming took 6 bases from V and 6 from J, leaving 20 bases between them. The CDR3 is made up of 15 amino acids. The CDR3 sequence: CASRRSTGLGAEAFF. In DNA form, the CDR3 reads TGTGCCAGTAGGCGATCGACAGGACTGGGCGCTGAAGCTTTCTTT.

The rearrangement uses TRBV5-1 and TRBJ2-7; D not resolved. Trimming cost V 5 bases and J 0 bases, with 12 bases left between them. This CDR3 has 14 residues. The germline V gene encodes CDR1 SGHRS and CDR2 YFSETQ. CDR3 amino acids: CASSPELSSYEQYF. Written as DNA, the CDR3 is TGCGCCAGCAGTCCAGAGTTAAGCTCCTACGAGCAGTACTTC.

The gene calls are TRBV14 and TRBJ1-5; no clear D gene. Germline CDR1 reads SGHDN; CDR2 reads FVKESK. The CDR3 runs to 13 residues. With 0 bases removed from V and 12 bases from J, the gap between germline ends came to 12 bases. CDR3 in DNA: TGTGCCAGCAGCCAAGATCTGGCAGGTCTCCAGCATTTT. Its translation: CASSQDLAGLQHF.

The rearrangement uses TRBV19 and TRBJ2-2; unclear D gene. Trimming left V 3 bases short and J 6 bases short, with 2 bases between. The CDR3 extends over 11 amino acids. The germline gives CDR1 LNHDA, CDR2 SQIVND (reference sequence). CDR3 residues: CASSMPGELFF. The CDR3 nucleotides are TGTGCCAGTAGTATGCCCGGGGAGCTGTTTTTT.

This chain uses TRBV11-2 with TRBJ1-1, with a tentative D call TRBD1 (5 bases). Germline-derived CDR1 and CDR2 are SGHAT and FQNNGV. The length of the CDR3 is 14 residues. Trimming left V 0 bases short and J 5 bases short, with 10 bases between. The CDR3 sequence is CASSLEQGGTEAFF. CDR3 DNA sequence: TGTGCCAGCAGCTTAGAGCAGGGTGGGACTGAAGCTTTCTTT.

The chain has TRBV11-3 and TRBJ2-1; 9 bases agree with TRBD2. CDR3 length equals 15 residues. The germline gives CDR1 SGHNT, CDR2 YENEEA. The V gene end was trimmed by 5 bases and the J gene end by 6 bases; junction bases not matched to a gene: 8. CDR3 in DNA: TGTGCCAGCAGCCTTAGCGGGAGTAGGGTCAATGAGCAGTTCTTC. Its protein is CASSLSGSRVNEQFF.

The chain has TRBV13 and TRBJ2-3; D uncertain. Trimming removed 4 bases at V and 2 bases at J, with 1 base between. Germline V CDR1 and CDR2: PRHDT, FYEKMQ (reference sequence). The CDR3 contains 11 residues. CDR3 DNA sequence: TGTGCCAGCAGCTACACAGATACGCAGTATTTT. The encoded protein is CASSYTDTQYF.

The chain links TRBV19 to TRBJ2-7, with D perhaps TRBD1 (5 bases). The CDR3 spans 17 residues. Germline V gives CDR1 LNHDA, CDR2 SQIVND (reference sequence). Trimming left V 5 bases short and J 6 bases short, with 26 bases between. The CDR3 nucleotides are TGTGCCAGTAGTGCCGACCCTGCAGGGCTGGCTAGAGGCGAGCAGTACTTC. Amino acids: CASSADPAGLARGEQYF.

The chain recombines TRBV25-1 with TRBJ1-1; a weak D match, TRBD1 (5 bases). The CDR3 extends over 15 amino acids. CDR1 and CDR2 from the germline V gene are MGHDK and SYGVNS. The V end was cut by 5 bases, the J end by 11 bases, with 24 bases between. The CDR3 DNA follows: TGTGCCAGCAGTTCCTCGGGGAGGGGACGGGAGGGGGCTTTCTTT. Protein product: CASSSSGRGREGAFF.

The chain carries TRBV5-6 and TRBJ2-1; 8 bases align to TRBD1. Germline V gives CDR1 SGHDT, CDR2 YYEEEE. The CDR3 is 15 residues long. Trimming cost V 4 bases and J 8 bases; bases outside gene matches: 11. This CDR3 reads CASSTQGAVRDEQFF. CDR3 in DNA: TGTGCCAGCAGCACCCAGGGGGCGGTAAGGGATGAGCAGTTCTTC.

The rearrangement links TRBV9 to TRBJ1-1, with a weak D call TRBD1 (5 bases). The germline gives CDR1 SGDLS, CDR2 YYNGEE. V was pared by 2 bases and J by 0 bases, with 11 bases between. CDR3 length: 15 residues. The CDR3 spells CASSVDWGVNTEAFF. DNA of the CDR3: TGTGCCAGCAGCGTGGACTGGGGCGTGAACACTGAAGCTTTCTTT.

V usage is TRBV7-9 and J usage is TRBJ2-7, with D tentatively TRBD1 (6 bases). V was trimmed by 1 base and J by 3 bases, leaving 16 bases between them. Germline CDR1 is SEHNR and CDR2 is FQNEAQ (reference sequence). This CDR3 is built from 16 residues. Written as DNA, the CDR3 is TGTGCCAGCAGCTTAGGAAGGGCAGGGGACATCTACGAGCAGTACTTC. It codes for CASSLGRAGDIYEQYF.

The chain carries TRBV28 and TRBJ1-3; tentatively, D is TRBD1 (6 bases). The CDR3 length is 17 residues. The V end was cut by 7 bases, the J end by 0 bases, with 19 bases between. CDR1 MDHEN and CDR2 SYDVKM come from the germline V gene. CDR3: CASTVGGREHSGNTIYF. CDR3 bases: TGTGCCAGCACCGTTGGGGGGCGGGAACACTCTGGAAACACCATATATTTT.

The gene calls are TRBV28 and TRBJ1-5, with D unclear. The CDR3 loop spans 12 amino acids. CDR1 and CDR2 from the germline V gene are MDHEN and SYDVKM. Trimming removed 5 bases at V and 5 bases at J, with 7 bases between. The CDR3 here is CASSRRDQPQHF. DNA of the CDR3: TGTGCCAGCAGTCGTAGGGATCAGCCCCAGCATTTT.

The chain couples TRBV28 to TRBJ1-1; D unresolved. CDR3 length equals 14 residues. CDR1 MDHEN and CDR2 SYDVKM come from the germline V gene. Trimming shortened V by 1 base and J by 0 bases, and 6 bases separated the two germline ends. Here the CDR3 DNA reads TGTGCCAGCAGTTTATCCGTCATGAACACTGAAGCTTTCTTT. Its protein product is CASSLSVMNTEAFF.